Below are 13 T cell receptor beta chains sequenced from a single sample in a study of T cell changes during pregnancy in multiple sclerosis. The table came from immunoSEQ multiplex PCR; TCRdb's copy has only in-frame clones and leaves some out. This sample has approximately 44,000 clones, with approximately 90% found just once. The source was CD4+ T cells from peripheral blood mononuclear cells, collected in the first trimester of pregnancy. These TCRs come from a female donor with multiple sclerosis, enrolled in a pregnancy study.

The rearrangement joins TRBV4-3 to TRBJ2-1; 8 bases align to TRBD2. In germline, CDR1 is LGHNA, CDR2 YSLEER. This CDR3 contains 16 residues. J gave up 9 bases and V 0 bases, and 10 bases lay outside the gene matches. CDR3 sequence: CASSQDDSGRFIEQFF. In DNA, the CDR3 is TGCGCCAGCAGCCAAGATGACAGCGGGAGATTCATTGAGCAGTTCTTC.

V usage is TRBV28 and J usage is TRBJ2-7; D is uncertain. Trimming shortened V by 6 bases and J by 0 bases, and 9 bases separated the two germline ends. The CDR3 length is 13 residues. Looked up from germline, CDR1 is MDHEN and CDR2 is SYDVKM. CDR3: CASRSTSSYEQYF. The DNA for the CDR3 is TGTGCCAGCAGGTCAACATCCTCCTACGAGCAGTACTTC. The full variable domain, in which reference TRBV28 and TRBJ2-7 provide the parts outside the CDR3, is DVKVTQSSRYLVKRTGEKVFLECVQDMDHENMFWYRQDPGLGLRLIYFSYDVKMKEKGDIPEGYSVSREKKERFSLILESASTNQTSMYLCASRSTSSYEQYFGPGTRLTVT.

V usage is TRBV18 and J usage is TRBJ2-3; TRBD1 matches 7 bases. The J segment lost 4 bases and the V segment lost 2 bases, leaving 6 bases of the junction unmatched. Germline V lookup: CDR1 KGHSH, CDR2 LQKENI. The length of the CDR3 is 15 residues. CDR3 protein: CASSPRQGGSDTQYF. The CDR3 DNA sequence: TGTGCCAGCTCACCAAGACAGGGCGGCTCAGATACGCAGTATTTT.

V and J are TRBV12-5 and TRBJ1-2, with 7 nucleotides matching TRBD1. V dropped 5 bases and J dropped 2; count of bases not matched to a gene: 17. The CDR3 covers 18 residues. Germline CDR1 is LGHNT and CDR2 is FRNRAP. In DNA form, the CDR3 reads TGTGCTAGTGGTCCTCTAAGGCAGGGGGATTTCGCGAACTATGGCTACACCTTC. Translated: CASGPLRQGDFANYGYTF.

The V gene is TRBV11-3, the J gene TRBJ1-4; TRBD1 matches at 7 bases. The CDR3 totals 14 residues. Germline CDR1 is SGHNT and CDR2 is YENEEA. J gave up 4 bases and V 5 bases, and 4 bases lay outside the gene matches. The CDR3 sequence: CASSDRQGNEKLFF. DNA for the CDR3: TGTGCCAGCAGCGACCGACAGGGTAATGAAAAACTGTTTTTT.

The CDR3 DNA reads as TGTGCCAGCAGCTTAAGACGCGGGGACCCAGATACGCAGTATTTT. Its translation is CASSLRRGDPDTQYF. This sequence joins TRBV7-9 and TRBJ2-3; TRBD2 might be the D (6 bases). CDR3 length equals 15 residues. V was pared by 2 bases and J by 4 bases, with 13 bases between. Germline V lookup: CDR1 SEHNR, CDR2 FQNEAQ (reference sequence).

As DNA, the CDR3 is TGTGCCACACAGTCTAGCTACACCTTC. Translation gives CATQSSYTF. The genes are TRBV6-1 and TRBJ1-2; unclear D gene. V was shortened by 10 bases and J by 9 bases, with 9 bases between the two germline ends. Germline values: CDR1 MNHNS, CDR2 SASEGT. The CDR3 is made up of 9 amino acids.

This chain joins TRBV2 and TRBJ2-6, with 10 bases matching TRBD1. The germline V gene encodes CDR1 SNHLY and CDR2 FYNNEI. The CDR3 is 16 residues long. Losses at the gene ends were 5 bases for V and 0 bases for J; bases not matched to a gene: 1. The CDR3: CASSRDRGSGANVLTF. In DNA, the CDR3 is TGTGCCAGCAGTCGGGACAGGGGCTCTGGGGCCAACGTCCTGACTTTC.

The gene calls are TRBV2 and TRBJ2-7, with a tentative D call TRBD1 (6 bases). The V gene lost 6 bases and the J gene lost 2 bases, with 11 bases spanning the gap. The CDR3 loop spans 13 amino acids. Germline V lookup: CDR1 SNHLY, CDR2 FYNNEI. CDR3 residues: CASREDSTYEQYF. For the CDR3, the DNA is TGTGCCAGCAGGGAGGACAGCACCTACGAGCAGTACTTC.

The chain has TRBV6-1 and TRBJ2-7; no clear D gene. The ends were cut back, 4 bases at V and 3 bases at J, with 7 bases in the middle. The CDR3 runs to 12 residues. Germline CDR1 and CDR2: MNHNS and SASEGT. The CDR3 bases are TGTGCCAGCAGTGTTACTGTCTACGAGCAGTACTTC. Its protein product is CASSVTVYEQYF.

The chain couples TRBV18 to TRBJ2-1; possibly TRBD2 for D (6 bases). The CDR3 length is 16 residues. Germline assignment: CDR1 KGHSH and CDR2 LQKENI. The germline V and J ends were trimmed by 3 bases and 0 bases, with 12 bases remaining between them. In DNA, the CDR3 is TGTGCCAGCTCACCCCTAACCGGGAGCTCCTACAATGAGCAGTTCTTC. Translation: CASSPLTGSSYNEQFF.

The chain joins TRBV5-6 to TRBJ2-1; 9 bases map to TRBD1. With V trimmed by 6 bases and J by 2 bases, 6 bases remained unmatched. CDR1 is SGHDT and CDR2 is YYEEEE in the germline V gene. The CDR3 length is 15 residues. CDR3: CASTQGAITYNEQFF. The CDR3 DNA sequence: TGTGCCAGCACACAGGGGGCAATCACCTACAATGAGCAGTTCTTC.

V usage is TRBV5-4 and J usage is TRBJ1-1, with unresolved D. CDR3 length equals 13 residues. Germline CDR1 and CDR2: SGHNT and YYREEE (reference sequence). V was cut by 1 base and J by 4 bases, with 8 bases left in between. CDR3 DNA: TGTGCCAGCAGCTTGCAGGCCGGCACTGAAGCTTTCTTT. It encodes CASSLQAGTEAFF. The full variable domain, its missing parts supplied by reference TRBV5-4 and TRBJ1-1, is ETGVTQSPTHLIKTRGQQVTLRCSSQSGHNTVSWYQQALGQGPQFIFQYYREEENGRGNFPPRFSGLQFPNYSSELNVNALELDDSALYLCASSLQAGTEAFFGQGTRLTVV.